This T cell receptor (beta chain) was profiled in a study of Ad26.COV2.S vaccination and SARS-CoV-2 variants. The repertoire was sequenced with immunoSEQ multiplex PCR; TCRdb's copy has only in-frame clones and lacks some. Here the sample spans about 680,000 clones, roughly nine tenths being singletons. The treatment was: around 19 received Ad26.COV2.S at low or high dose, single or two shots; about 5 received placebo; per-sample allocation not given. Samples came from day 63 after the first vaccine or placebo injection. An adult donor aged 18-55 years was enrolled in Boston. V gave up 5 bases and J gave up 0 bases, with 11 bases separating them. CDR1 and CDR2 from the germline V gene are MGHDK and SYGVNS. The CDR3 covers 14 residues.

The sequenced sample was peripheral blood, obtained in a trial of Ad26.COV2.S vaccine versus placebo. V is TRBV25-1 and J is TRBJ2-7, with D unclear. The origin of this receptor is a person aged 18 to 65 who received the Ad26.COV2.S COVID-19 vaccine or a placebo. CDR3 protein: CASSPDGFSYEQYF. The CDR3 nucleotides are TGTGCCAGCAGTCCCGACGGATTCTCCTACGAGCAGTACTTC.